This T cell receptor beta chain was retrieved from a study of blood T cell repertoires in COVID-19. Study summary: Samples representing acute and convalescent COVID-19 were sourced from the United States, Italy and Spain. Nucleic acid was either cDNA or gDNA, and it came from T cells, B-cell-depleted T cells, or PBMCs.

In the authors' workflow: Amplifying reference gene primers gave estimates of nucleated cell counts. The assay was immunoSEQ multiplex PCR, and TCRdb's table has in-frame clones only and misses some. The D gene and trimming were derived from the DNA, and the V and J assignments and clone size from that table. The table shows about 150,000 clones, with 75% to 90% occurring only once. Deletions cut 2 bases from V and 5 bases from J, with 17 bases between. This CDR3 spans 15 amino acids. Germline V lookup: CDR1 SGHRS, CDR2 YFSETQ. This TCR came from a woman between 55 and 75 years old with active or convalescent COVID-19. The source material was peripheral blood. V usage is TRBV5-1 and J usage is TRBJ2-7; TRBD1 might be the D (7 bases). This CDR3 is CASSFGGSQGHEQYF. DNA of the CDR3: TGCGCCAGCAGCTTTGGGGGGTCACAGGGGCACGAGCAGTACTTC.